A single T cell receptor (beta chain) is shown here with its context. Its antigen is not known. The data derive from a study of cytomegalovirus exposure and HLA in healthy donors. Study-wide results and limits: Cytomegalovirus status, reportedly, was diagnosed with high specificity and sensitivity by the classifier. Among the CMV-associated chains, a few were confirmed in vitro as specific for CMV antigens. In a later analysis, first-cohort TCR clusters were found to tend to co-occur in the 120 or so validation repertoires.

Per germline, CDR1 SGHRS and CDR2 YFSETQ. This CDR3 spans 16 amino acids. Trimming took 2 bases from V and 0 from J, leaving 14 bases between them. The assay was immunoSEQ multiplex PCR, and TCRdb's table has in-frame clones only and misses some. In the table there are fewer than 75,000 clones, about 95% of which are singletons. The sample comprised PBMCs. The clonotype comes from a man between 18 and 35 years old in good health and CMV-seronegative. The chain recombines TRBV5-1 with TRBJ1-2; tentative D call: TRBD1 (5 bases). CDR3 nucleotide sequence: TGCGCCAGCAGCTTACGCGGGACGGACACTAACTATGGCTACACCTTC. It codes for CASSLRGTDTNYGYTF.